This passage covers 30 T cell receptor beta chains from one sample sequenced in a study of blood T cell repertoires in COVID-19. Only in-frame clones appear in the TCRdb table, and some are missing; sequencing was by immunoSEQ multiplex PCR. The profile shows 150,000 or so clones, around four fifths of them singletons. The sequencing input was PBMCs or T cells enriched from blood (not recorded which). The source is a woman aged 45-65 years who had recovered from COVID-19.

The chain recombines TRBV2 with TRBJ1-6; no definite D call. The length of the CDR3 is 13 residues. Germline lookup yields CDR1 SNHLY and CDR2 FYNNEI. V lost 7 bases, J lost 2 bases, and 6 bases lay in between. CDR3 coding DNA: TGTGCCAGCACCCATCCCTATAATTCACCCCTCCACTTT. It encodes CASTHPYNSPLHF.

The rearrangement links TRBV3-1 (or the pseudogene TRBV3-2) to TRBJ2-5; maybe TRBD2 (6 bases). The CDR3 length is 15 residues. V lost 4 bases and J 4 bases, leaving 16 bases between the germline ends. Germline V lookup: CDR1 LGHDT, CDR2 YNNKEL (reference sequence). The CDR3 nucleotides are TGTGCCAGCAGCCTACCGACTAGTTGGGGAGAGACCCAGTACTTC. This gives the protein CASSLPTSWGETQYF.

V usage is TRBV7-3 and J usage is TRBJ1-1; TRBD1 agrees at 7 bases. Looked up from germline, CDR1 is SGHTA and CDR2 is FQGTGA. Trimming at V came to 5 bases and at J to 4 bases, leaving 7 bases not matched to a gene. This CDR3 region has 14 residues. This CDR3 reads CASSHRGFGTEAFF. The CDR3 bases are TGTGCCAGCAGCCACAGGGGTTTCGGCACTGAAGCTTTCTTT.

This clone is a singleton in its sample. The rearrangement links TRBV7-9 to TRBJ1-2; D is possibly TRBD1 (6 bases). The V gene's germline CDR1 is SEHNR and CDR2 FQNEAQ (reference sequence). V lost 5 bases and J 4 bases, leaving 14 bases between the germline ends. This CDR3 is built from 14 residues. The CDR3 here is CASSMGAQGYGYTF. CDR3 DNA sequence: TGTGCCAGCAGCATGGGGGCACAGGGCTATGGCTACACCTTC.

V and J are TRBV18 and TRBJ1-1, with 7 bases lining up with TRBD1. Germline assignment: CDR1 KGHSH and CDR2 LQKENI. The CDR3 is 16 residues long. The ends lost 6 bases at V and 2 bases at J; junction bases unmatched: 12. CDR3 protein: CASSQMTGPANTEAFF. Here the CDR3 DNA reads TGTGCCAGCTCTCAGATGACAGGGCCGGCAAACACTGAAGCTTTCTTT.

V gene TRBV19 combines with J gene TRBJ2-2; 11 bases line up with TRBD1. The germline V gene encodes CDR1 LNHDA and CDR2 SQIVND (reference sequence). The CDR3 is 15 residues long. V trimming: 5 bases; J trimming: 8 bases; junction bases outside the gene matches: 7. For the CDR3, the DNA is TGTGCCAGTAGTCCGTGGACAGGGGGCGTGGGGGAGCTGTTTTTT. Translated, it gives CASSPWTGGVGELFF.

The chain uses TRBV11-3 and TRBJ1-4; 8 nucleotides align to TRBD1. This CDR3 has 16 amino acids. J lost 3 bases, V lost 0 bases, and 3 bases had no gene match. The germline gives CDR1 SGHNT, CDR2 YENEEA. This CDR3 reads CASSLDQGAANEKLFF. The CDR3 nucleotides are TGTGCCAGCAGCTTAGATCAGGGGGCGGCTAATGAAAAACTGTTTTTT.

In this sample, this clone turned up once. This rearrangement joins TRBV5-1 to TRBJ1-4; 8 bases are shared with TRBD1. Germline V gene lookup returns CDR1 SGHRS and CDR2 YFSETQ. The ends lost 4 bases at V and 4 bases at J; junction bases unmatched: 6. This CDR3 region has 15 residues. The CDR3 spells CASSGRGRGNEKLFF. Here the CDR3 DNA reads TGCGCCAGCAGCGGCAGGGGGCGCGGTAATGAAAAACTGTTTTTT.

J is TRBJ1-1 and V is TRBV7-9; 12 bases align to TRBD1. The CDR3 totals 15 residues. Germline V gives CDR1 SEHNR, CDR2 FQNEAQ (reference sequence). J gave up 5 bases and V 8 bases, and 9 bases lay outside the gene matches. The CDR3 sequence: CASFRDRGHGTEAFF. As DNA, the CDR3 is TGTGCCAGCTTCCGGGACAGGGGGCATGGAACTGAAGCTTTCTTT.

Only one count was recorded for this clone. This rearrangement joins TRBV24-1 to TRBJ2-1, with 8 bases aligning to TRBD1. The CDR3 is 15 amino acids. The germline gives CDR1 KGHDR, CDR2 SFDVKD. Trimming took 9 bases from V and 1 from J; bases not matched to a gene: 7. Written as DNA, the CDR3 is TGTGCCACCGGCTCTACAGGGGGATCCTACAATGAGCAGTTCTTC. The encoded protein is CATGSTGGSYNEQFF.

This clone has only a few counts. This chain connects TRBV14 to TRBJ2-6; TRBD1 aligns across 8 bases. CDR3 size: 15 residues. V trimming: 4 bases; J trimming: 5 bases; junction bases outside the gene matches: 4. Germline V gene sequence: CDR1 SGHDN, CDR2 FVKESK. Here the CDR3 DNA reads TGTGCCAGCAGCCTGAGGACAGGGCGGGCCAACGTCCTGACTTTC. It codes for CASSLRTGRANVLTF.

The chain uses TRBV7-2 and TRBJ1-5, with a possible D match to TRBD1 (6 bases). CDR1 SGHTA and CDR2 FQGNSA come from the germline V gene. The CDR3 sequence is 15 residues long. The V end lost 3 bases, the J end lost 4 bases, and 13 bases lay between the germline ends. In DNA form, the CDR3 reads TGTGCCAGCAGCTTCCCGGGACAAGCAAATCAGCCCCAGCATTTT. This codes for CASSFPGQANQPQHF.

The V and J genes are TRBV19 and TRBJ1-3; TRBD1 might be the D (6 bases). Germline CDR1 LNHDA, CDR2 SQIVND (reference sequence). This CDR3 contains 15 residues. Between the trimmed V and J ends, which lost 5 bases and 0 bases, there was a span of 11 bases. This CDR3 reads CASSPGHSSGNTIYF. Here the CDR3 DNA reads TGTGCCAGTAGTCCGGGACACAGCTCTGGAAACACCATATATTTT.

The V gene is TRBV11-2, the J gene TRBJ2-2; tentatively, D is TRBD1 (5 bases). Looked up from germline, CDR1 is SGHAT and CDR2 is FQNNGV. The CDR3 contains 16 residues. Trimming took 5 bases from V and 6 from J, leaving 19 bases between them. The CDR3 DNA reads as TGTGCCAGCAGCCCCCGTAACGCAGGGTCGGCCGGGGAGCTGTTTTTT. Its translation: CASSPRNAGSAGELFF.

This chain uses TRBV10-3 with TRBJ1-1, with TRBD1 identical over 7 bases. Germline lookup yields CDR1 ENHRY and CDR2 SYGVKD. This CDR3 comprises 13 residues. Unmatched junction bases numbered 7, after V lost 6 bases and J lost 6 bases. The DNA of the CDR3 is TGTGCCATCAGGGCGACAGGGTATCCTGAAGCTTTCTTT. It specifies CAIRATGYPEAFF.

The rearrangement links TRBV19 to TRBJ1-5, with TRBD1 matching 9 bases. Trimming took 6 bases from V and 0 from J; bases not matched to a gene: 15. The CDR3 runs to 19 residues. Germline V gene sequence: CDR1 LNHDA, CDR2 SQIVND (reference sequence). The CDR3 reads CASSRTGTGRSYSNQPQHF. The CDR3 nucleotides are TGTGCCAGTAGCCGAACCGGGACAGGGAGATCTTATAGCAATCAGCCCCAGCATTTT.

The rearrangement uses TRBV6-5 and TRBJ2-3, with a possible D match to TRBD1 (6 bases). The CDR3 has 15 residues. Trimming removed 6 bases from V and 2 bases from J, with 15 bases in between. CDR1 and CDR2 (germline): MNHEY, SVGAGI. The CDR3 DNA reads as TGTGCCAGCAGACGCGGACAGAAGACCACAGATACGCAGTATTTT. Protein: CASRRGQKTTDTQYF.

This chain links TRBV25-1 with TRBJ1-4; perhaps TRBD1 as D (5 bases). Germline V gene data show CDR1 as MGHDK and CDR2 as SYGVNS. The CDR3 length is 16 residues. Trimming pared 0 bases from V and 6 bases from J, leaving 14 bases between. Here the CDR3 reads CASSEYRGLRDEKLFF. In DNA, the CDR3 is TGTGCCAGCAGTGAATACCGGGGACTAAGGGATGAAAAACTGTTTTTT.

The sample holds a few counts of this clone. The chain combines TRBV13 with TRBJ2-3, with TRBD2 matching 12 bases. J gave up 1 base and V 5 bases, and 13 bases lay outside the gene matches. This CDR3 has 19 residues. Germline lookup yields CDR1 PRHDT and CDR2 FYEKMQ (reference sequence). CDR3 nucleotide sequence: TGTGCCAGCAGCCGAAGACTAGCGGGGGTGCGTCGGGGCACAGATACGCAGTATTTT. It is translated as CASSRRLAGVRRGTDTQYF.

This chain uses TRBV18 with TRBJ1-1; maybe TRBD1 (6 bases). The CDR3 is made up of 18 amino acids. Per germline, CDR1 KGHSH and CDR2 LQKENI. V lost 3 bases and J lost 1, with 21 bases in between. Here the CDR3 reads CASSPLGGAAGTNTEAFF. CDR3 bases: TGTGCCAGCTCACCTCTTGGGGGGGCGGCGGGAACGAACACTGAAGCTTTCTTT.

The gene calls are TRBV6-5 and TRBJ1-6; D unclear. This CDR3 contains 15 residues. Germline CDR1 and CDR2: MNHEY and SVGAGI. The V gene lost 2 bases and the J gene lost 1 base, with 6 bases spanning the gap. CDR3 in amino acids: CASSYTGSYNSPLHF. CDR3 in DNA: TGTGCCAGCAGTTACACGGGTTCCTATAATTCACCCCTCCACTTT.

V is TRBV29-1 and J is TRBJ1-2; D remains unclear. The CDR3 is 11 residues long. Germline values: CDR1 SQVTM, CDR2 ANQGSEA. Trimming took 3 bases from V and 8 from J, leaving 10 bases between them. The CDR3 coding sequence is TGCAGCGTTGATGGCCTAGAAGGCTACACCTTC. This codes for CSVDGLEGYTF.

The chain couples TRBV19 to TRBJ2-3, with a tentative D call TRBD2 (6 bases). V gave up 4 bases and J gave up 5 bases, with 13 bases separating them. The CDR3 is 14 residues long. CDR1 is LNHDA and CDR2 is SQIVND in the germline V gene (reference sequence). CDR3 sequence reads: CASSTLTGVDTQYF. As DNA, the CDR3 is TGTGCCAGTAGTACCCTTACGGGGGTAGATACGCAGTATTTT.

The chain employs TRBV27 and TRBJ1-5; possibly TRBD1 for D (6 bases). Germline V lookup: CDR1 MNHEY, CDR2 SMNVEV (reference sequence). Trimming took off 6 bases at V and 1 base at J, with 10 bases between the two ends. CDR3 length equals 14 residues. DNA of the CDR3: TGTGCCAGCAGAAAGACAGGAAGCAATCAGCCCCAGCATTTT. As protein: CASRKTGSNQPQHF.

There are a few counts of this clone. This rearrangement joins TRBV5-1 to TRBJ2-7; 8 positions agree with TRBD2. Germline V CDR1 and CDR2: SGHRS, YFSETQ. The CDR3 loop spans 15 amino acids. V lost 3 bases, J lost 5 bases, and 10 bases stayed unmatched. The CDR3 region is CASSSQGAGADEQYV. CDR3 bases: TGCGCCAGCAGCTCCCAGGGAGCGGGGGCAGACGAGCAGTACGTC.

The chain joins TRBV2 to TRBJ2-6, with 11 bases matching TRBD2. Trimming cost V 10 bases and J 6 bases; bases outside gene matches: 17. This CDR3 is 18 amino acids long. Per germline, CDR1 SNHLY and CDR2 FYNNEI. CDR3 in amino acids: CATPRASGGRGMANVLTF. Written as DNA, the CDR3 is TGTGCCACCCCCCGGGCTAGCGGGGGGCGAGGGATGGCCAACGTCCTGACTTTC. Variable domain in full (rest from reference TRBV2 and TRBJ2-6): EPEVTQTPSHQVTQMGQEVILRCVPISNHLYFYWYRQILGQKVEFLVSFYNNEISEKSEIFDDQFSVERPDGSNFTLKIRSTKLEDSAMYFCATPRASGGRGMANVLTFGAGSRLTVL.

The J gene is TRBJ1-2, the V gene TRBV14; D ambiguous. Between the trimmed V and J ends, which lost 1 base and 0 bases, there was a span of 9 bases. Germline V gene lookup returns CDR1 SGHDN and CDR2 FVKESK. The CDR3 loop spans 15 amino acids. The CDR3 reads CASSQVSLPNYGYTF. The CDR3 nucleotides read TGTGCCAGCAGCCAAGTGTCACTTCCTAACTATGGCTACACCTTC.

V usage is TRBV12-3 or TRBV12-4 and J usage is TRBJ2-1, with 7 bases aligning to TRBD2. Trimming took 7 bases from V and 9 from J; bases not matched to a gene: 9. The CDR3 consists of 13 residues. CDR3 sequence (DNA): TGTGCCAGCACCTCCGGGACTATCGGTGAGCAGTTCTTC. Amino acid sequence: CASTSGTIGEQFF.

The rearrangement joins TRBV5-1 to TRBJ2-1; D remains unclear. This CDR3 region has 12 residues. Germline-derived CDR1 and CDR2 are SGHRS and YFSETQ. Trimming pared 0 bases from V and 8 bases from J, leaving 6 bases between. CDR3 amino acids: CASSLASDEQFF. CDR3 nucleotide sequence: TGCGCCAGCAGCTTGGCTTCCGATGAGCAGTTCTTC.

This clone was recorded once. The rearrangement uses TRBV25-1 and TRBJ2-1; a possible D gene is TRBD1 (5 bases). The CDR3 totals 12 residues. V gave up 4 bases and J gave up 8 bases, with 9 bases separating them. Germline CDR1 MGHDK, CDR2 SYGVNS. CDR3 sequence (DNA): TGTGCCAGCAGTGTCAGGGTTGATGAGCAGTTCTTC. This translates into CASSVRVDEQFF.